This T cell receptor (beta chain) emerged from a study of technical replicates of blood from a few donors. The CDR3 length is 11 residues. V lost 6 bases and J lost 9, with 12 bases in between. Germline CDR1 MNHEY, CDR2 SVGAGI. Only in-frame clones appear in the TCRdb table, and some are missing; sequencing was by immunoSEQ multiplex PCR. The table includes about 88,000 clones, roughly 93% detected once. What was sequenced was T cells isolated from PBMCs. The V gene is TRBV6-5, the J gene TRBJ2-7, with a tentative D call TRBD2 (5 bases). The TCR sequence derives from a human donor in good health. The CDR3 region has the DNA TGTGCCAGCAGCCGGGATACCCTGCAGTACTTC. Amino acid sequence: CASSRDTLQYF.